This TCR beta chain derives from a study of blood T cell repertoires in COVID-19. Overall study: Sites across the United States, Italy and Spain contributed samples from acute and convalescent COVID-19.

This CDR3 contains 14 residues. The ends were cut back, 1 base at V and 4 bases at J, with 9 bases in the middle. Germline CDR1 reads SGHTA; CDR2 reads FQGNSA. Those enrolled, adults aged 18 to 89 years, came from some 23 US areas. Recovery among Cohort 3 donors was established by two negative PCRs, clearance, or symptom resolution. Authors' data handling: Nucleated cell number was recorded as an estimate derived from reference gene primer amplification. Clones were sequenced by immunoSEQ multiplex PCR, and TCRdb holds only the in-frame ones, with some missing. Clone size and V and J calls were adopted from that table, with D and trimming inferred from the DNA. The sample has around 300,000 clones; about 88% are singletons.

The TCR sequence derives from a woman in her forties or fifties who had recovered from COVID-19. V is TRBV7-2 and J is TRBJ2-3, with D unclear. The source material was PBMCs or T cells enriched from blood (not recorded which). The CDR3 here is CASSLVSLPDTQYF. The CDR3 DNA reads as TGTGCCAGCAGCTTAGTGAGCTTGCCAGATACGCAGTATTTT.